Listed below are T cell receptor beta chains from one sample, sequenced in a study of CD8 T cells in ankylosing spondylitis. TCRdb used MiXCR to reprocess the 5' RACE reads, holding one entry per CDR3 protein. The table has 36,000 or so distinct CDR3 sequences, about an eighth seen once. The sample consisted of synovial fluid, either unsorted or a sorted T cell fraction (not recorded which). All receptors come from a male donor with ankylosing spondylitis. CDR3s include the opening cysteine and the closing phenylalanine or tryptophan. Each record gives: V gene, D gene, clone size, J gene, CDR3 DNA, CDR3 protein. The D gene is left open where the match is weak. Clone size is stated in some rows and not others, as once, few, many or a class when expanded.

TRBV19,TRBD1,NA,TRBJ1-6,TGTGCCAGCCGTTGGGACAGCAGCTCCTATAATTCACCCCTCCACTTT,CASRWDSSSYNSPLHF
TRBV3-1,NA,NA,TRBJ2-7,TGTGCCAGCAGCCACCACCGGCCCCATAAAACCTACGAGCAGTACTTC,CASSHHRPHKTYEQYF
TRBV28,NA,few,TRBJ2-5,TGTGCCAGCAGGTTACCGGGGGCCGATGAAGAGACCCAGTACTTC,CASRLPGADEETQYF
TRBV4-1,NA,NA,TRBJ2-1,TGCGCCAGCAGCCATCCCGGGCTTTACAATGAGCAGTTCTTC,CASSHPGLYNEQFF
TRBV7-9,TRBD1,NA,TRBJ2-7,TGTGCCAGCAGCCGAACAGGGGGCGAGCAGTACTTC,CASSRTGGEQYF
TRBV7-9,NA,NA,TRBJ2-3,TGTGCCAGCAGCTCAAAGCTACGGGATACGCAGTATTTT,CASSSKLRDTQYF
TRBV7-9,NA,few,TRBJ2-1,TGTGCCAGCAGCATAGGAAAGGGGAACAATGAGCAGTTCTTC,CASSIGKGNNEQFF
TRBV9,NA,NA,TRBJ1-6,TGTGCCAGCAGTCCGCATTCGGCTGATAATTCACCCCTCCACTTT,CASSPHSADNSPLHF
TRBV4-3,NA,few,TRBJ2-2,TGCGCCAGCAGCACTACCACTTGGGGCACCGGGGAGCTGTTTTTT,CASSTTTWGTGELFF
TRBV6-4,TRBD2,few,TRBJ2-3,TGTGCCAGCAGTGTACTAGCGGGAGGCACAGATACGCAGTATTTT,CASSVLAGGTDTQYF
TRBV28,TRBD1,NA,TRBJ2-4,TGTGCCAGCAGTCGGGGACAGGAGCTAGCCAAAAACATTCAGTACTTC,CASSRGQELAKNIQYF
TRBV7-9,NA,NA,TRBJ2-5,TGTGCCAGCAGACCAATAGAGTTCCAAGAGACCCAGTACTTC,CASRPIEFQETQYF
TRBV7-9,NA,few,TRBJ2-7,TGTGCCAGCAGCTTAGGTCAAATTCGGTCCTACGAGCAGTACTTC,CASSLGQIRSYEQYF
TRBV29-1,TRBD1,NA,TRBJ2-7,TGCAACGTGGGGACAGGGGAAGCTGCCGAGCAGTACTTC,CNVGTGEAAEQYF
TRBV5-1,NA,few,TRBJ1-1,TGCGCCAGCGCCCGGTGGGCGGGGAACACTGAAGCTTTCTTT,CASARWAGNTEAFF
TRBV21-1,NA,few,TRBJ1-1,TGTGCCAGCAGGACAGGGGTTTGTTGCACTGAAGCTTTCTTT,CASRTGVCCTEAFF
TRBV5-6,NA,medium-sized,TRBJ1-1,TGTGCCAGCAGCTTCGACCGTACCCTGGTTAACACTGAAGCTTTCTTT,CASSFDRTLVNTEAFF
TRBV4-3,NA,many,TRBJ2-1,TGCGCCAGCAGCCAGGCGACCGGATGGCCCCCCTACAATGAGCAGTTCTTC,CASSQATGWPPYNEQFF
TRBV27,NA,many,TRBJ2-7,TGTGCCAGCAGTTCCCATCAGGGGACGGCTTACGAGCAGTACTTC,CASSSHQGTAYEQYF
TRBV20-1,NA,few,TRBJ1-2,TGCAGTGCCGTATCCCCTCGGGCTTCTAACTATGGCTACACCTTC,CSAVSPRASNYGYTF
TRBV12-3/TRBV12-4,NA,many,TRBJ2-7,TGTGCCAGCAGTTTGGTAAGCGGCAGTTTCGACGAGCAGTACTTC,CASSLVSGSFDEQYF
TRBV7-9,TRBD1,NA,TRBJ1-1,TGTGCCAGCAGCTTGCCAGGACAGGGGGCTGGCACTGAAGCTTTCTTT,CASSLPGQGAGTEAFF
TRBV24-1,NA,many,TRBJ1-2,TGTGCCACCAGTGATTCAACCGGCTACACCTTC,CATSDSTGYTF
TRBV7-2,TRBD1,many,TRBJ1-5,TGTGCCAGCAGCAGACAGGGACCCCATCAGCCCCAGCATTTT,CASSRQGPHQPQHF